These 25 T cell receptor beta chains originate from one sample sequenced in a study of cytomegalovirus exposure and HLA in healthy donors. PCR employed 60 Vbeta and 13 Jbeta primers. Assay: immunoSEQ multiplex PCR; the TCRdb copy retains only in-frame clones and omits some. This table holds 220,000 or so clones, roughly three quarters found once. The sequenced sample was PBMCs. The receptors here all came from a man in his fifties or sixties in good health and CMV-seronegative.

This rearrangement joins TRBV19 to TRBJ2-3, with TRBD2 matching over 13 bases. The CDR3 covers 15 residues. V trimming: 7 bases; J trimming: 4 bases; junction bases outside the gene matches: 5. Germline CDR1 is LNHDA and CDR2 is SQIVND (reference sequence). In DNA form, the CDR3 reads TGTGCCAGTAACTCACTAGCGGGAGGGGCAGATACGCAGTATTTT. It encodes CASNSLAGGADTQYF. Together with reference TRBV19 and TRBJ2-3, the CDR3 gives the full variable domain: DGGITQSPKYLFRKEGQNVTLSCEQNLNHDAMYWYRQDPGQGLRLIYYSQIVNDFQKGDIAEGYSVSREKKESFPLTVTSAQKNPTAFYLCASNSLAGGADTQYFGPGTRLTVL.

This chain links TRBV27 with TRBJ2-7; 9 positions agree with TRBD1. Germline V gives CDR1 MNHEY, CDR2 SMNVEV (reference sequence). After removal of 6 bases from V and 2 bases from J, the junction contained 8 bases not matched to a gene. The CDR3 covers 15 residues. CDR3 protein: CASSAGTGRTYEQYF. The CDR3, as DNA: TGTGCCAGCAGCGCCGGGACAGGGAGGACCTACGAGCAGTACTTC.

The gene calls are TRBV18 and TRBJ1-1; weak D call: TRBD1 (6 bases). The ends were cut back, 3 bases at V and 1 base at J, with 9 bases in the middle. The germline V gene encodes CDR1 KGHSH and CDR2 LQKENI. This CDR3 is built from 14 residues. CDR3 loop: CASSPDSANTEAFF. The CDR3 nucleotides read TGTGCCAGCTCACCGGACAGCGCGAACACTGAAGCTTTCTTT.

This clone was observed once. V usage is TRBV27 and J usage is TRBJ2-3; 7 nucleotides match TRBD2. Germline CDR1 reads MNHEY; CDR2 reads SMNVEV (reference sequence). J was trimmed by 4 bases and V by 2 bases; bases with no gene match: 18. The length of the CDR3 is 19 residues. The CDR3 loop reads CASSLRARELAGVPDTQYF. In DNA form, the CDR3 reads TGTGCCAGCAGTTTAAGGGCCCGGGAGCTTGCGGGAGTGCCAGATACGCAGTATTTT.

Points on this clone: One end of the junction does not line up with germline, which may come from a read error. The CDR3 loop reads CSSSSGTGGANTEAFF. The DNA of the CDR3 is TGTTCCAGCAGCTCCGGGACAGGAGGCGCGAACACTGAAGCTTTCTTT. The chain carries TRBV7-9 and TRBJ1-1; TRBD1 matches 8 bases. Germline CDR1 reads SEHNR; CDR2 reads FQNEAQ (reference sequence). The CDR3 covers 16 residues.

About this clone: This sample also contains other DNA sequences that code for the same CDR3. V gene TRBV5-1 combines with J gene TRBJ2-7; 9 nucleotides agree with TRBD1. The CDR3 sequence is 15 residues long. V trimming: 0 bases; J trimming: 5 bases; junction bases outside the gene matches: 6. Germline CDR1 is SGHRS and CDR2 is YFSETQ. The DNA of the CDR3 is TGCGCCAGCAGCTTGGAGGGACAGGGCGGCCACGAGCAGTACTTC. Its protein is CASSLEGQGGHEQYF. Complete variable domain (other parts from reference TRBV5-1 and TRBJ2-7): KAGVTQTPRYLIKTRGQQVTLSCSPISGHRSVSWYQQTPGQGLQFLFEYFSETQRNKGNFPGRFSGRQFSNSRSEMNVSTLELGDSALYLCASSLEGQGGHEQYFGPGTRLTVT.

The chain employs TRBV28 and TRBJ1-1, with TRBD1 as a possible D gene (6 bases). The germline CDR1 and CDR2 sequences are MDHEN and SYDVKM. V lost 5 bases and J lost 4, with 20 bases in between. This CDR3 has 16 amino acids. The CDR3 nucleotides are TGTGCCAGCAGTGATTGGGGCAGGGGTGGAATCACTGAAGCTTTCTTT. Its protein is CASSDWGRGGITEAFF.

The rearrangement uses TRBV29-1 and TRBJ2-7, with 7 bases that match TRBD1. The junction had 5 bases not matched to a gene; V was cut back by 0 bases and J by 0 bases. The CDR3 loop spans 15 amino acids. Germline-derived CDR1 and CDR2 are SQVTM and ANQGSEA. CDR3 coding DNA: TGCAGCGTTGAAGACGACAGGGCCTCCTCCTACGAGCAGTACTTC. Its translation is CSVEDDRASSYEQYF.

For the CDR3, the DNA is TGTGCCTTCCAGACTAGCGCAATTTCCTACGAGCAGTACTTC. Encoded protein: CAFQTSAISYEQYF. The V and J genes are TRBV5-4 and TRBJ2-7; 8 positions match TRBD2. Trimming took 10 bases from V and 1 from J; bases not matched to a gene: 10. Per germline, CDR1 SGHNT and CDR2 YYREEE (reference sequence). The CDR3 sequence is 14 residues long.

The chain combines TRBV25-1 with TRBJ2-3; a weak D match, TRBD2 (6 bases). CDR3 length equals 12 residues. From germline, CDR1 is MGHDK and CDR2 SYGVNS. V shed 7 bases and J shed 11 bases, with 16 bases lying between them. CDR3 DNA: TGTGCCAGCACCCTCCTTGGCGGGAAGCAGTATTTT. Translated: CASTLLGGKQYF.

V is TRBV5-6 and J is TRBJ1-2, with 11 bases that match TRBD1. The CDR3 runs to 15 residues. V shed 4 bases, J shed 8 bases, and the junction held 10 bases outside the gene matches. Per the germline V gene, CDR1 is SGHDT and CDR2 is YYEEEE. The CDR3 is CASSTGQGARGGYTF. The CDR3 coding sequence is TGTGCCAGCAGCACCGGACAGGGGGCAAGGGGAGGCTACACCTTC.

The rearrangement links TRBV5-6 to TRBJ2-7; 9 bases line up with TRBD2. Germline CDR1 and CDR2: SGHDT and YYEEEE. CDR3 length: 13 residues. The V segment lost 1 base and the J segment 5 bases; nucleotides outside the gene matches: 1. The CDR3 region has the DNA TGTGCCAGCAGCTTGCGCGGGAGGGACGAGCAGTACTTC. Its translation: CASSLRGRDEQYF.

The chain recombines TRBV14 with TRBJ1-3; D is unresolved. This CDR3 contains 18 residues. The germline V and J ends were trimmed by 0 bases and 0 bases, with 15 bases remaining between them. Germline CDR1 and CDR2: SGHDN and FVKESK. The CDR3 bases are TGTGCCAGCAGCCAAGATAACTACAAGCTACCCTCTGGAAACACCATATATTTT. Its translation is CASSQDNYKLPSGNTIYF.

V usage is TRBV21-1 and J usage is TRBJ2-5; TRBD2, the D gene given by the table, was not confirmed from the DNA. TRBV21-1 is a listed pseudogene. The CDR3 is 14 amino acids. For the CDR3, the DNA is TGTGCCAGCAGCAAAGAACTGACAGCGGGGACCCAGTACTTC. The encoded protein is CASSKELTAGTQYF.

This clone has a single count. This chain uses TRBV9 with TRBJ2-1; perhaps TRBD2 as D (6 bases). This CDR3 spans 15 amino acids. CDR1 is SGDLS and CDR2 is YYNGEE in the germline V gene. The V and J ends lost 3 bases and 5 bases respectively, with 15 bases between them. The CDR3 DNA reads as TGTGCCAGCAGCGCCCGTACTATAGCGGACAATGAGCAGTTCTTC. Its protein product is CASSARTIADNEQFF. Full variable domain (missing parts from reference TRBV9 and TRBJ2-1): DSGVTQTPKHLITATGQRVTLRCSPRSGDLSVYWYQQSLDQGLQFLIQYYNGEERAKGNILERFSAQQFPDLHSELNLSSLELGDSALYFCASSARTIADNEQFFGPGTRLTVL.

The chain is built from TRBV5-1 and TRBJ2-1, with D perhaps matching TRBD2 (6 bases). This CDR3 spans 14 amino acids. With 4 bases removed from V and 7 bases from J, the gap between germline ends came to 15 bases. The germline V gene has CDR1 SGHRS and CDR2 YFSETQ. The CDR3, as DNA: TGCGCCAGCAGCGGGGGTTGGGGGGAGAATGAGCAGTTCTTC. Translation gives CASSGGWGENEQFF. Together with reference TRBV5-1 and TRBJ2-1, the CDR3 gives the full variable domain: KAGVTQTPRYLIKTRGQQVTLSCSPISGHRSVSWYQQTPGQGLQFLFEYFSETQRNKGNFPGRFSGRQFSNSRSEMNVSTLELGDSALYLCASSGGWGENEQFFGPGTRLTVL.

The V and J genes are TRBV19 and TRBJ2-2, with TRBD2 matching over 11 bases. In germline, CDR1 is LNHDA, CDR2 SQIVND (reference sequence). The CDR3 contains 16 residues. V dropped 5 bases and J dropped 4; count of bases not matched to a gene: 6. The CDR3 region is CASSGGLAGLTGELFF. CDR3 in DNA: TGTGCCAGTAGTGGAGGACTAGCGGGTCTCACCGGGGAGCTGTTTTTT.

This clone came up once. The CDR3: CAWSLSVNTEAFF. The CDR3 DNA is TGTGCCTGGAGTTTGTCCGTTAACACTGAAGCTTTCTTT. The chain has TRBV30 and TRBJ1-1; D not resolved. Trimming shortened V by 2 bases and J by 2 bases, and 9 bases separated the two germline ends. Germline V CDR1 and CDR2: GTSNPN, SVGIG (reference sequence). The CDR3 covers 13 residues.

This chain connects TRBV15 to TRBJ2-1; 11 bases agree with TRBD2. Germline CDR1 reads LNHNV; CDR2 reads YYDKDF (reference sequence). Trimming at V came to 0 bases and at J to 6 bases, leaving 4 bases not matched to a gene. This CDR3 comprises 16 residues. The CDR3 spells CATSRDGLAGSNEQFF. The CDR3, as DNA: TGTGCCACCAGCAGAGACGGACTAGCGGGTTCCAATGAGCAGTTCTTC.

This clone was seen a few times. The chain carries TRBV6-6 and TRBJ2-3; TRBD2 matches at 10 bases. The length of the CDR3 is 14 residues. With 2 bases clipped from V and 4 bases from J, the junction kept 0 bases outside the gene matches. Germline V gives CDR1 MNHNY, CDR2 SVGAGI (reference sequence). As DNA, the CDR3 is TGTGCCAGCAGTTACGGGACTAGCGCAGATACGCAGTATTTT. This sequence encodes CASSYGTSADTQYF.

This clone was detected only a few times. The genes are TRBV13 and TRBJ2-2; a weak D match, TRBD1 (5 bases). Trimming took 1 base from V and 2 from J, leaving 11 bases between them. The CDR3 spans 16 residues. The germline CDR1 and CDR2 sequences are PRHDT and FYEKMQ (reference sequence). The CDR3 sequence is CASSLDRTLNTGELFF. For the CDR3, the DNA is TGTGCCAGCAGCTTAGATCGGACACTTAACACCGGGGAGCTGTTTTTT.

The DNA for the CDR3 is TGTGCCAGCAGTTCAAAGGGGGGGCCCTCCTACGAGCAGTACTTC. It specifies CASSSKGGPSYEQYF. V is TRBV27 and J is TRBJ2-7; maybe TRBD2 (7 bases). CDR3 size: 15 residues. The germline V gene encodes CDR1 MNHEY and CDR2 SMNVEV (reference sequence). The V gene lost 4 bases and the J gene lost 0 bases, with 13 bases spanning the gap.

V and J are TRBV9 and TRBJ2-1; D gene unclear. Looked up from germline, CDR1 is SGDLS and CDR2 is YYNGEE. Trimming cost V 0 bases and J 0 bases, with 7 bases left between them. The CDR3 has 15 amino acids. The CDR3 loop reads CASSVGVSSYNEQFF. CDR3 DNA: TGTGCCAGCAGCGTAGGAGTAAGCTCCTACAATGAGCAGTTCTTC.

The chain employs TRBV18 and TRBJ2-7; 8 bases line up with TRBD2. Germline V gene sequence: CDR1 KGHSH, CDR2 LQKENI. V shed 0 bases and J 2 bases; nucleotides not matched to a gene: 3. This CDR3 contains 15 residues. DNA of the CDR3: TGTGCCAGCTCACCACCCCAAGCGGGAGCCTACGAGCAGTACTTC. Encoded protein: CASSPPQAGAYEQYF.

About this clone itself: Other DNA sequences in the sample encode the same CDR3. The J gene is TRBJ1-5, the V gene TRBV27; no firm D call. The CDR3 loop spans 14 amino acids. The V gene's germline CDR1 is MNHEY and CDR2 SMNVEV (reference sequence). Deletions cut 3 bases from V and 0 bases from J, with 6 bases between. In DNA form, the CDR3 reads TGTGCCAGCAGTTTGGGAGGTAGCAATCAGCCCCAGCATTTT. Protein: CASSLGGSNQPQHF.